This entry features one T cell receptor beta chain sequence. Its antigen is not known. Time point denoted: week 5, during vaccination. The investigators gave 300 ug of mutant IDH1 20-mer peptide in each vaccine dose, together with topical imiquimod. The sample is drawn from a study of a mutant IDH1 vaccine in newly diagnosed glioma. The wider study: Every participant had undergone radiotherapy, temozolomide, or both before, and most underwent both.

In germline, CDR1 is SNHLY, CDR2 FYNNEI. V was trimmed by 3 bases and J by 7 bases, leaving 12 bases between them. This CDR3 contains 13 residues. Libraries were prepared by immunoSEQ multiplex PCR; TCRdb keeps only in-frame clonotypes and omits some of them. The sample includes nearly 35,000 clones, about 86% of them seen just once. The sequences come from PBMCs, collected from a glioma patient whose treatment included an IDH1 peptide vaccine. The receptor was isolated from a man aged 25 to 45 with glioma. The V gene is TRBV2, the J gene TRBJ1-2; D possibly corresponds to TRBD1 (5 bases). This chain's CDR3 is CASSDTGGRGYTF. The CDR3 DNA is TGTGCCAGCAGTGACACGGGGGGTCGTGGCTACACCTTC. Supplemented by reference TRBV2 and TRBJ1-2, the full variable domain reads EPEVTQTPSHQVTQMGQEVILRCVPISNHLYFYWYRQILGQKVEFLVSFYNNEISEKSEIFDDQFSVERPDGSNFTLKIRSTKLEDSAMYFCASSDTGGRGYTFGSGTRLTVV.